Each of the 23 T cell receptor beta chains below was sequenced from the same sample in a study of early T cells in non-severe SARS-CoV-2 infection. In TCRdb, the 5' RACE reads were re-called with MiXCR into one record per CDR3 protein. The sample contains about 33,000 distinct CDR3 sequences, 5.7% of which appear only once. Sequencing input: whole blood. These receptors were taken from an adult who was a healthcare worker with PCR-confirmed SARS-CoV-2 infection or an uninfected control (not recorded which).

This clonotype has a handful of counts. V gene TRBV9 combines with J gene TRBJ2-7; TRBD1 might be the D (6 bases). V lost 0 bases and J 4 bases, leaving 11 bases between the germline ends. Germline values: CDR1 SGDLS, CDR2 YYNGEE. The CDR3 runs 14 residues. CDR3 region: CASSVVVRGYEQYF. The CDR3 DNA reads TGTGCCAGCAGCGTAGTGGTCAGGGGTTACGAGCAGTACTTC.

This clonotype appeared many times. This sequence joins TRBV24-1 and TRBJ2-1; 7 bases line up with TRBD2. Unmatched junction bases numbered 6, after V lost 7 bases and J lost 4 bases. The CDR3 covers 14 residues. Germline CDR1 is KGHDR and CDR2 is SFDVKD. This CDR3 reads CATRGREPYNEQFF. In nucleotides, the CDR3 is TGTGCCACCAGGGGGCGGGAGCCTTACAATGAGCAGTTCTTC.

This clonotype was seen a handful of times. The CDR3 loop is CASSPRSGSSNNEQFF. CDR3 bases: TGTGCCAGCAGTCCCCGGAGCGGGAGTTCCAACAATGAGCAGTTCTTC. V usage is TRBV6-6 and J usage is TRBJ2-1; 8 bases are a match to TRBD2. Looked up from germline, CDR1 is MNHNY and CDR2 is SVGAGI (reference sequence). J was trimmed by 5 bases and V by 5 bases; bases with no gene match: 11. The CDR3 totals 16 residues.

As to this clonotype: A much more abundant neighbour one base away suggests this may be a read error. The rearrangement links TRBV18 to TRBJ2-1, with 10 bases aligning to TRBD2. CDR3 size: 15 residues. The germline gives CDR1 KGHSH, CDR2 LQKENI. CDR3 coding DNA: TGTGCCAGCTCACCCGTAGCGGGAGGTGGCAATGGGCAGTTCTTC. Translation: CASSPVAGGGNGQFF.

The chain recombines TRBV6-2 or TRBV6-3 with TRBJ2-3; TRBD2 matches at 7 bases. J was trimmed by 6 bases and V by 0 bases; bases with no gene match: 9. Germline V gene lookup returns CDR1 MNHEY and CDR2 SVGEGT. The CDR3 runs 16 residues. CDR3 residues: CASSYSSAAGADTQYF. The DNA of the CDR3 is TGTGCCAGCAGTTACTCGAGTGCCGCGGGAGCGGATACGCAGTATTTT.

The sample holds many counts of this clonotype. V usage is TRBV19 and J usage is TRBJ2-3; possible D gene TRBD1, 6 bases. The germline CDR1 and CDR2 sequences are LNHDA and SQIVND (reference sequence). V gave up 1 base and J gave up 0 bases, with 14 bases separating them. CDR3 length: 17 residues. CDR3 sequence reads: CASSIVGWTESTDTQYF. The CDR3 coding sequence is TGTGCCAGTAGTATAGTTGGCTGGACAGAGAGCACAGATACGCAGTATTTT.

This clonotype was counted many times. The gene calls are TRBV5-1 and TRBJ2-7; D ambiguous. V was pared by 0 bases and J by 1 base, with 5 bases between. Germline V CDR1 and CDR2: SGHRS, YFSETQ. This CDR3 has 13 residues. The CDR3 here is CASSLGSSYEQYF. CDR3 in DNA: TGCGCCAGCAGCTTGGGTAGTTCCTACGAGCAGTACTTC.

At least ten counts were recorded for this clonotype. The chain couples TRBV6-5 to TRBJ1-6, with no clear D. The CDR3 runs 12 residues. V was cut by 0 bases and J by 7 bases, with 1 base left in between. Germline CDR1 reads MNHEY; CDR2 reads SVGAGI. CDR3 nucleotide sequence: TGTGCCAGCAGTTACTCCAATTCACCCCTCCACTTT. Translation gives CASSYSNSPLHF.

This clonotype was found many times. The chain has TRBV7-8 and TRBJ2-1; 10 bases are a match to TRBD2. The CDR3 covers 19 residues. Germline V gene sequence: CDR1 SGHVS, CDR2 FQNEAQ. V lost 5 bases to trimming and J lost 2 bases; unmatched junction nucleotides: 15. Written as DNA, the CDR3 is TGTGCCAGCAGCGAGATATGGACTAGCGGACGACGCCCCTACAATGAGCAGTTCTTC. It codes for CASSEIWTSGRRPYNEQFF.

This clonotype was counted many times. V usage is TRBV28 and J usage is TRBJ1-2; D uncertain. Trimming left V 6 bases short and J 8 bases short, with 13 bases between. Germline V gives CDR1 MDHEN, CDR2 SYDVKM. The CDR3 is 12 residues long. CDR3 loop: CASSYDMLGYTF. CDR3 coding DNA: TGTGCCAGCAGCTATGACATGCTAGGCTACACCTTC.

Many counts were recorded for this clonotype. The chain recombines TRBV19 with TRBJ2-3; D is unclear. The V gene lost 2 bases and the J gene lost 1 base, with 7 bases spanning the gap. There are 14 residues in the CDR3. Germline CDR1 LNHDA, CDR2 SQIVND (reference sequence). CDR3 DNA: TGTGCCAGTAGTATATCCCCTGGCACAGATACGCAGTATTTT. It encodes CASSISPGTDTQYF.

This clonotype was counted ten times or more. CDR3 sequence: CASSLGGRPGETQYF. The CDR3 coding sequence is TGTGCCAGCAGCTTAGGCGGGAGGCCGGGGGAGACCCAGTACTTC. The chain links TRBV7-3 to TRBJ2-5, with TRBD2 matching over 8 bases. Per germline, CDR1 SGHTA and CDR2 FQGTGA. Unmatched junction bases numbered 7, after V lost 2 bases and J lost 5 bases. The CDR3 contains 15 residues.

In this sample, this clonotype turned up many times. The V call is TRBV28, the J call TRBJ1-2, with D perhaps matching TRBD1 (5 bases). The CDR3 runs to 14 residues. Trimming took off 3 bases at V and 4 bases at J, with 12 bases between the two ends. In germline, CDR1 is MDHEN, CDR2 SYDVKM. The CDR3 DNA sequence: TGTGCCAGCAGTTTCGGTGGGGCCAGCTATGGCTACACCTTC. It encodes CASSFGGASYGYTF.

The CDR3 bases are TGTGCCAGCTCACCACTGTACGGACTAGCGGGAGGTGGGACCAAAAACATTCAGTACTTC. The encoded protein is CASSPLYGLAGGGTKNIQYF. The V gene is TRBV18, the J gene TRBJ2-4, with 14 bases that match TRBD2. V was clipped by 1 base and J by 2 bases; unmatched bases: 10. The V gene's germline CDR1 is KGHSH and CDR2 LQKENI. The CDR3 has 20 amino acids.

This clonotype occurred many times. The chain has TRBV12-3 or TRBV12-4 and TRBJ1-1; D gene unclear. Trimming stripped 3 bases from V and 6 bases from J, with 8 bases between. The CDR3 length is 12 residues. This chain's CDR3 is CASSFYPAEAFF. The CDR3 nucleotides are TGTGCCAGCAGTTTCTACCCCGCTGAAGCTTTCTTT.

This clonotype has a count of ten or more. The chain joins TRBV28 to TRBJ1-2; TRBD1 might be the D (5 bases). This CDR3 is 18 amino acids long. V dropped 6 bases and J dropped 3 bases, with 26 bases sitting between them. Germline values: CDR1 MDHEN, CDR2 SYDVKM. CDR3 coding DNA: TGTGCCAGCAGCCGAGGGGATGGGGCCCCGGTAGGACACTATGGCTACACCTTC. It encodes CASSRGDGAPVGHYGYTF.

This clonotype was recorded at least ten times. The DNA for the CDR3 is TGCGCCAGCAGCCAAGATACCGGTCTCAATCAGCCCCAGCATTTT. Amino acid sequence: CASSQDTGLNQPQHF. This chain links TRBV4-3 with TRBJ1-5, with no clear D. This CDR3 contains 15 residues. V lost 0 bases to trimming and J lost 3 bases, with 9 bases between them. The germline gives CDR1 LGHNA, CDR2 YSLEER.

This clonotype was seen many times. The chain employs TRBV24-1 and TRBJ2-2, with TRBD1 matching over 8 bases. Germline-derived CDR1 and CDR2 are KGHDR and SFDVKD. CDR3 length: 15 amino acids. V was clipped by 4 bases and J by 5 bases; unmatched bases: 5. The CDR3 reads CATSDRQGWTGELFF. As DNA, the CDR3 is TGTGCCACCAGTGACCGACAGGGGTGGACCGGGGAGCTGTTTTTT.

The table lists this clonotype with a few counts. The chain is built from TRBV18 and TRBJ2-1, with 7 bases aligning to TRBD2. The V segment lost 3 bases and the J segment 4 bases; nucleotides outside the gene matches: 9. Germline assignment: CDR1 KGHSH and CDR2 LQKENI. This CDR3 is 16 amino acids long. The CDR3 loop is CASSPVGTTGYNEQFF. The CDR3 nucleotides are TGTGCCAGCTCACCTGTGGGGACTACAGGATACAATGAGCAGTTCTTC.

The sample holds many counts of this clonotype. The chain has TRBV12-3 or TRBV12-4 and TRBJ2-5, with a weak D call TRBD2 (6 bases). V was trimmed by 5 bases and J by 7 bases, leaving 14 bases between them. CDR3 size: 13 residues. In nucleotides, the CDR3 is TGTGCCAGCAGTCCCGGGACTCCGAGGACCCAGTACTTC. It translates to CASSPGTPRTQYF.

This clonotype was observed many times. The chain couples TRBV7-2 to TRBJ2-6, with 7 positions matching TRBD2. Trimming removed 5 bases from V and 3 bases from J; junction bases left unmatched: 7. The CDR3 sequence is 16 residues long. Germline V lookup: CDR1 SGHTA, CDR2 FQGNSA. CDR3 region: CASSRLGGNGANVLTF. The DNA of the CDR3 is TGTGCCAGCAGCCGGCTGGGGGGGAATGGGGCCAACGTCCTGACTTTC.

This clonotype was seen at least ten times. The chain employs TRBV28 and TRBJ2-1, with D tentatively TRBD2 (5 bases). The V end was cut by 2 bases, the J end by 8 bases, with 19 bases between. The germline CDR1 and CDR2 sequences are MDHEN and SYDVKM. The CDR3 runs to 16 residues. The CDR3 is CASSLLNNTQEDEQFF. The DNA of the CDR3 is TGTGCCAGCAGTTTACTAAATAACACCCAGGAGGATGAGCAGTTCTTC.

This clonotype was counted ten times or more. The V and J genes are TRBV7-2 and TRBJ2-7; 8 bases align to TRBD1. CDR3 size: 14 residues. The junction had 3 bases not matched to a gene; V was cut back by 3 bases and J by 2 bases. The germline CDR1 and CDR2 sequences are SGHTA and FQGNSA. The DNA for the CDR3 is TGTGCCAGCAGCTTGGAACAGGGGGCCTACGAGCAGTACGTC. Amino acids: CASSLEQGAYEQYV.